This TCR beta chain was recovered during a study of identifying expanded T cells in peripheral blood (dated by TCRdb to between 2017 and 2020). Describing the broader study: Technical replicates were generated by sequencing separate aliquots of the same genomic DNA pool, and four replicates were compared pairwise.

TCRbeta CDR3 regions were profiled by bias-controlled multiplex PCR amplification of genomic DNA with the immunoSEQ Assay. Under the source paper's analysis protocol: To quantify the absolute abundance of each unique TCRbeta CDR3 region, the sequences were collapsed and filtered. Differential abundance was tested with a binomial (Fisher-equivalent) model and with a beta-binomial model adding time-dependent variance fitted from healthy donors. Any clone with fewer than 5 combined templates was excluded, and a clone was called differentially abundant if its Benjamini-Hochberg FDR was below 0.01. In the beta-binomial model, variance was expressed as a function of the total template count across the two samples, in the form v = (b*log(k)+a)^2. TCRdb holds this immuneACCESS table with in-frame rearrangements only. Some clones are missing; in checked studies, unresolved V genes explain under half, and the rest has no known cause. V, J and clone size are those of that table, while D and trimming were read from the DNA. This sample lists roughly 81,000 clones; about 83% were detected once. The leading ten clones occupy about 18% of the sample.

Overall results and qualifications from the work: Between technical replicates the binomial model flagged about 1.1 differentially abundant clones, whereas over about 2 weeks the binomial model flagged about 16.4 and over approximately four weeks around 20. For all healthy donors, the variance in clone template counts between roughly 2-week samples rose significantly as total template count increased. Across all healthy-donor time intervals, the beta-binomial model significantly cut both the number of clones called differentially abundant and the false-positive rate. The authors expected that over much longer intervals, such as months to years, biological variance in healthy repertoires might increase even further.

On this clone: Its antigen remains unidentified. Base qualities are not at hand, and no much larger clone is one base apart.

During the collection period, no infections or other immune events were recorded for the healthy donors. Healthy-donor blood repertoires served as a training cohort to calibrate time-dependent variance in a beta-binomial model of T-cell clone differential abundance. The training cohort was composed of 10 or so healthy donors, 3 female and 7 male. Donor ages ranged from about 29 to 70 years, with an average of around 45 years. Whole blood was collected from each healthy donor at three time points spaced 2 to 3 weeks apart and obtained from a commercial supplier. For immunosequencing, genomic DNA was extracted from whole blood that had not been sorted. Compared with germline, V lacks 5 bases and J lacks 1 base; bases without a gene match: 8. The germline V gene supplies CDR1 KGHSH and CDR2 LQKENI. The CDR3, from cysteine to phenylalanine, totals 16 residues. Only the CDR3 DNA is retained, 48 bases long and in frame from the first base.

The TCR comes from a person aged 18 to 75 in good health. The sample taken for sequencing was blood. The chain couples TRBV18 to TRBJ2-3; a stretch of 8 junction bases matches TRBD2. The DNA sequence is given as TGTGCCAGCTCAGCACTCACTAGCGGTGGCACAGATACGCAGTATTTT. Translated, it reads CASSALTSGGTDTQYF.